This entry lists 18 T cell receptor beta chains sequenced from one sample in a study of blood T cell repertoires in COVID-19 (dated by TCRdb to 2020 to 2022). The receptor library was made with the immunoSEQ multiplex PCR assay. What TCRdb holds here is the immuneACCESS table cut down to in-frame rearrangements. Part of the clones is not present; checked against another copy, under half of the missing clones reflect an unresolved V gene, and the others are unexplained. The table for this sample lists some 91,000 clones; over 75% of them were counted only once. Together, the top ten hold about 1.7% of the sample. Material for sequencing was peripheral blood. Source of these receptors: a man aged 55 to 70 with acute or convalescent COVID-19.

The chain combines TRBV24-1 with TRBJ1-2; D not certain. This CDR3 region has 14 residues. V was clipped by 4 bases and J by 2 bases, with 10 bases between them. CDR1 and CDR2 (germline): KGHDR, SFDVKD. This CDR3 is CATSDLGRNYGYTF. The CDR3 DNA reads TGTGCCACCAGTGACCTCGGGAGGAACTATGGCTACACCTTC.

Points on this clone: This sample also contains other DNA sequences that code for the same CDR3. The J gene is TRBJ1-1, the V gene TRBV7-9, with TRBD1 identical over 7 bases. The germline V gene encodes CDR1 SEHNR and CDR2 FQNEAQ (reference sequence). J gave up 4 bases and V 2 bases, and 1 base lay outside the gene matches. This CDR3 is built from 13 residues. CDR3 DNA sequence: TGTGCCAGCAGCTTATCAGGGGGCACTGAAGCTTTCTTT. It encodes CASSLSGGTEAFF. The full variable domain, with the rest looked up from reference TRBV7-9 and TRBJ1-1, is DTGVSQNPRHKITKRGQNVTFRCDPISEHNRLYWYRQTLGQGPEFLTYFQNEAQLEKSRLLSDRFSAERPKGSFSTLEIQRTEQGDSAMYLCASSLSGGTEAFFGQGTRLTVV.

J is TRBJ2-3 and V is TRBV12-5, with D possibly TRBD2 on 5 matching bases. CDR3 size: 16 residues. The germline V gene encodes CDR1 LGHNT and CDR2 FRNRAP. V was pared by 3 bases and J by 5 bases, with 18 bases between. This CDR3 is CASGLRRPGGLDTQYF. DNA of the CDR3: TGTGCTAGTGGTTTACGGCGGCCTGGCGGGTTAGATACGCAGTATTTT.

The chain uses TRBV5-6 and TRBJ1-2, with a tentative D call TRBD1 (6 bases). Germline CDR1 and CDR2: SGHDT and YYEEEE. The CDR3 totals 13 residues. Trimming removed 4 bases from V and 8 bases from J, with 15 bases in between. The CDR3 bases are TGTGCCAGCAGCCCCGGACAGACCCTGGGCTACACCTTC. Its protein is CASSPGQTLGYTF.

The chain is built from TRBV10-3 and TRBJ1-2, with D possibly being TRBD1 (6 bases). V lost 0 bases and J 3 bases, leaving 11 bases between the germline ends. Germline-derived CDR1 and CDR2 are ENHRY and SYGVKD. The CDR3 loop spans 15 amino acids. CDR3 protein: CAISESPDRYYGYTF. Written as DNA, the CDR3 is TGTGCCATCAGTGAGTCCCCGGACAGATACTATGGCTACACCTTC.

The V call is TRBV19, the J call TRBJ1-4, with a tentative D call TRBD1 (5 bases). From germline, CDR1 is LNHDA and CDR2 SQIVND (reference sequence). The CDR3 spans 15 residues. Trimming took 7 bases from V and 0 from J, leaving 12 bases between them. This chain's CDR3 is CASNDGTTTNEKLFF. The CDR3 bases are TGTGCCAGTAACGATGGGACTACAACTAATGAAAAACTGTTTTTT. The entire variable domain, with the rest obtained from reference TRBV19 and TRBJ1-4, is as follows: DGGITQSPKYLFRKEGQNVTLSCEQNLNHDAMYWYRQDPGQGLRLIYYSQIVNDFQKGDIAEGYSVSREKKESFPLTVTSAQKNPTAFYLCASNDGTTTNEKLFFGSGTQLSVL.

This rearrangement joins TRBV7-9 to TRBJ2-2; 7 nucleotides match TRBD1. Germline loops: CDR1 SEHNR, CDR2 FQNEAQ (reference sequence). This CDR3 comprises 16 residues. V trimming: 1 base; J trimming: 5 bases; junction bases outside the gene matches: 7. The CDR3 sequence is CASSLVGGSVTGELFF. CDR3 coding DNA: TGTGCCAGCAGCTTAGTAGGGGGCAGTGTGACCGGGGAGCTGTTTTTT.

This chain uses TRBV7-9 with TRBJ1-1, with TRBD1 matching 8 bases. The CDR3 spans 15 residues. Germline CDR1 SEHNR, CDR2 FQNEAQ (reference sequence). Trimming cost V 5 bases and J 1 base; bases outside gene matches: 6. Here the CDR3 DNA reads TGTGCCAGCAGCCGACGGACAGGGAAGAACACTGAAGCTTTCTTT. Protein product: CASSRRTGKNTEAFF.

The chain carries TRBV3-1 (or the pseudogene TRBV3-2) and TRBJ1-6, with TRBD1 identical over 8 bases. V was pared by 5 bases and J by 7 bases, with 7 bases of the junction left unmatched. Germline assignment: CDR1 LGHDT and CDR2 YNNKEL (reference sequence). The CDR3 is made up of 15 amino acids. The CDR3 DNA reads TGTGCCAGCAGCGGACGACAGGGGAAAAATTCACCCCTCCACTTT. It codes for CASSGRQGKNSPLHF.

In its sample, this clone was seen a few times. This rearrangement joins TRBV5-1 to TRBJ1-2; 8 positions agree with TRBD1. This CDR3 spans 14 amino acids. Germline CDR1 SGHRS, CDR2 YFSETQ. Trimming at V came to 0 bases and at J to 7 bases, leaving 5 bases not matched to a gene. The CDR3 reads CASSLEGQELGYTF. The CDR3, as DNA: TGCGCCAGCAGCTTGGAGGGACAGGAACTTGGCTACACCTTC. Looking up the rest from reference TRBV5-1 and TRBJ1-2 gives the full variable domain: KAGVTQTPRYLIKTRGQQVTLSCSPISGHRSVSWYQQTPGQGLQFLFEYFSETQRNKGNFPGRFSGRQFSNSRSEMNVSTLELGDSALYLCASSLEGQELGYTFGSGTRLTVV.

The chain uses TRBV5-4 and TRBJ1-2; 7 positions match TRBD1. Trimming took 5 bases from V and 3 from J; bases not matched to a gene: 13. The CDR3 runs to 16 residues. In germline, CDR1 is SGHNT, CDR2 YYREEE (reference sequence). This chain's CDR3 is CASRPRQGGVDYGYTF. CDR3 coding DNA: TGTGCCAGCAGGCCCCGACAGGGTGGTGTCGACTATGGCTACACCTTC.

This clone was seen once. V gene TRBV2 combines with J gene TRBJ1-1; 7 bases align to TRBD1. Germline CDR1 and CDR2: SNHLY and FYNNEI. This CDR3 is 15 amino acids long. V lost 8 bases to trimming and J lost 9 bases; unmatched junction nucleotides: 18. The CDR3 DNA reads as TGTGCCAGCGGGAGAGACAGGGCTAAAGGTAGTCAAGCTTTCTTT. As protein: CASGRDRAKGSQAFF.

The chain carries TRBV6-5 and TRBJ1-2; no clear D gene. The CDR3 has 14 amino acids. Germline CDR1 MNHEY, CDR2 SVGAGI. Trimming stripped 4 bases from V and 4 bases from J, with 13 bases between. CDR3 coding DNA: TGTGCCAGCAGTTTCCCTACGCATTTCTATGGCTACACCTTC. Its protein product is CASSFPTHFYGYTF.

The gene calls are TRBV10-3 and TRBJ1-2; 10 positions match TRBD1. Germline CDR1 ENHRY, CDR2 SYGVKD. The ends lost 2 bases at V and 6 bases at J; junction bases unmatched: 9. The CDR3 length is 16 residues. For the CDR3, the DNA is TGTGCCATCAGTGAGCCCCCCCTGACAGGGGGCAATGGCTACACCTTC. Translation gives CAISEPPLTGGNGYTF.

V and J are TRBV2 and TRBJ1-1, with D unclear. Germline V lookup: CDR1 SNHLY, CDR2 FYNNEI. Trimming stripped 3 bases from V and 7 bases from J, with 12 bases between. The CDR3 loop spans 13 amino acids. In nucleotides, the CDR3 is TGTGCCAGCAGTGAGGGCAGGTTTGGTGAAGCTTTCTTT. It translates to CASSEGRFGEAFF.

The V gene is TRBV7-2, the J gene TRBJ2-3; 10 bases line up with TRBD2. The CDR3 covers 16 residues. V lost 5 bases to trimming and J lost 2 bases; unmatched junction nucleotides: 7. The germline gives CDR1 SGHTA, CDR2 FQGNSA. The CDR3 DNA reads TGTGCCAGCAGCGGTTTAGCGGGGGGAATCACAGATACGCAGTATTTT. Its protein is CASSGLAGGITDTQYF.

This chain connects TRBV19 to TRBJ1-1; tentative D call: TRBD1 (6 bases). The CDR3 extends over 12 amino acids. CDR1 and CDR2 from the germline V gene are LNHDA and SQIVND (reference sequence). Trimming removed 6 bases at V and 1 base at J, with 6 bases between. The CDR3 DNA follows: TGTGCCAGTAGGGACAGGAACACTGAAGCTTTCTTT. Translating gives CASRDRNTEAFF.

For the CDR3, the DNA is TGTGCCAGCAGTGATGGAGGGGGCGCGGCGCAGCCCCAGCATTTT. It encodes CASSDGGGAAQPQHF. The chain uses TRBV6-1 and TRBJ1-5; 7 bases map to TRBD1. The CDR3 covers 15 residues. Germline V lookup: CDR1 MNHNS, CDR2 SASEGT. With 3 bases clipped from V and 7 bases from J, the junction kept 9 bases outside the gene matches.